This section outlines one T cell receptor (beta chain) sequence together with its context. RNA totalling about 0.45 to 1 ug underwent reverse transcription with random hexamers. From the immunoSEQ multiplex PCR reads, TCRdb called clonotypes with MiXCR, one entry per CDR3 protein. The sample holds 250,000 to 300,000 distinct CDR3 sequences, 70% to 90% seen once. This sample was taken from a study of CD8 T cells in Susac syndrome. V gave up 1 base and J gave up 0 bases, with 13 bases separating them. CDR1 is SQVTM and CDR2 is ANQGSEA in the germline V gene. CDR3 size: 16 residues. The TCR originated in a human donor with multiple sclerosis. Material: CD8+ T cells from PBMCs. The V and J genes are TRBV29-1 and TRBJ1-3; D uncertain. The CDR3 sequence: CSVEAELDNSGNTIYF. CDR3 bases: TGCAGCGTTGAAGCCGAACTCGACAACTCTGGAAACACCATATATTTT.